This entry is about one T cell receptor beta chain. The antigen is undetermined. This record comes from a study of T cells after yellow fever vaccination. Study-wide points: Highly abundant clonotypes carried over from the bulk population could end up in FACS-sorted repertoires as contaminants. The appearance of a small share of clonotypes in both CD4 and CD8 compartments was observed.

Template switching with 5'RACE generated the TCR cDNA and added a universal primer site and UMIs. Each CDR3 protein is one row after TCRdb ran MiXCR on the 5' RACE reads. Of around 400,000 distinct CDR3 sequences in the sample, around 10% were seen once. CDR1 ENHRY and CDR2 SYGVKD come from the germline V gene. The CDR3 sequence is 11 residues long. The ends were cut back, 10 bases at V and 6 bases at J, with 13 bases in the middle. J is TRBJ2-7 and V is TRBV10-3; D gene unclear. The TCR originated in a man aged 18 to 30 who received the YFV17D yellow fever vaccine. The sequencing here drew on PBMCs, taken on the day of the first yellow fever vaccination. The CDR3 region is CASRWGLEQYF. The CDR3, as DNA: TGTGCCAGCCGGTGGGGTCTCGAGCAGTACTTC.